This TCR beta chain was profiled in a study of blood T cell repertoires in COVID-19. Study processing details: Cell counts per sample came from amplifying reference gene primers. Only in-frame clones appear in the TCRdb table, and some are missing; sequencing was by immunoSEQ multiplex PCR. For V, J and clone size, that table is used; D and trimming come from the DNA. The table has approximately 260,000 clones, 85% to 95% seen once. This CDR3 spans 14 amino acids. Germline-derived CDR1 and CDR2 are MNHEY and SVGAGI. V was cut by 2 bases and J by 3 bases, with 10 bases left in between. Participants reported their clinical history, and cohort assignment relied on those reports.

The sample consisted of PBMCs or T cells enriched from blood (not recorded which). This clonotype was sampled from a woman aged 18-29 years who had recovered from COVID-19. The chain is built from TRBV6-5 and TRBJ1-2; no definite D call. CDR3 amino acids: CASSYHQNDYGYTF. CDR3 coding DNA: TGTGCCAGCAGTTACCATCAGAATGACTATGGCTACACCTTC.